The entry below gives a single T cell receptor beta chain sequence along with its context. Antigen unknown. The gene names given are mouse names. Coverage ceases 1 residue before the CDR3 finishes, and the germline J gene fills in the end. This sample is part of a study of tissue T cells after allogeneic stem cell transplantation. Time point denoted: mouse harvest day 14 after allogeneic transplant. Tail vein injection delivered 10^7 T-cell-depleted bone marrow cells and 10^6 splenic CD5+ T cells. This mouse GVHD model was MHC-mismatched B6 to BALB/c, profiled day 7 or 14. The CDR3 runs 14 residues. The V segment lost 4 bases and the J segment 1 base; nucleotides outside the gene matches: 3. Germline V gene data show CDR1 as KGHPV and CDR2 as FQNQEV (reference sequence). Sequencing of TCRbeta CDR3 at survey depth gave sequences and template counts. Measured with immunoSEQ multiplex PCR; TCRdb has only the in-frame clones, and not every one. The data contain 4,000 to 4,500 clones, roughly half of them singletons.

General study findings and limits: In patients and mice, blood and spleen missed much of tissue repertoire. Anatomically similar tissues had similar TCR repertoires within each patient.

Sequencing input: lymph node tissue. The sequence was collected from a female BALB/c mouse given C57BL/6 T cells with graft-versus-host disease after an allogeneic hematopoietic cell transplant. The chain couples TRBV26 to TRBJ1-1; TRBD1 matches at 7 bases. The covered CDR3 bases are TGTGCCAGCAGTCGGGGGACAGAAAACACAGAAGTCTTC. Its translation is CASSRGTENTEVF. The CDR3, in full, reads CASSRGTENTEVFF.